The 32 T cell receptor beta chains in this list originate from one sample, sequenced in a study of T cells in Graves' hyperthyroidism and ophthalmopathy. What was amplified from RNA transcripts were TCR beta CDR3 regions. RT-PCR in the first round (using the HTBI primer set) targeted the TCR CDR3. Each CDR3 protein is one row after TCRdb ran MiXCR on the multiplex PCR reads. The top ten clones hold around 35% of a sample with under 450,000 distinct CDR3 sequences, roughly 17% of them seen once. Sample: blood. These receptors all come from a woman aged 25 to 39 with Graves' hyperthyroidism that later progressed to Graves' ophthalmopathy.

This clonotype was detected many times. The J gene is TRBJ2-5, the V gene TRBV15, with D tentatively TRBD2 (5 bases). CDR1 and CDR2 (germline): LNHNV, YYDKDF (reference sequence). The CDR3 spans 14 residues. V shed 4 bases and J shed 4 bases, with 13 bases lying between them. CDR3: CATSTAVLGETQYF. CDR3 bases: TGTGCCACCAGCACTGCGGTACTAGGAGAGACCCAGTACTTC. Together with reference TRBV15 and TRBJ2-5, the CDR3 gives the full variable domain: DAMVIQNPRYQVTQFGKPVTLSCSQTLNHNVMYWYQQKSSQAPKLLFHYYDKDFNNEADTPDNFQSRRPNTSFCFLDIRSPGLGDTAMYLCATSTAVLGETQYFGPGTRLLVL.

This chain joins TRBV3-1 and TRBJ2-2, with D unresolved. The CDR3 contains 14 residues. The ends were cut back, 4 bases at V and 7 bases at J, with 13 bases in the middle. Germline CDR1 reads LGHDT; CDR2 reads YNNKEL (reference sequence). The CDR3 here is CASSRSYTDGELFF. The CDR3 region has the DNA TGTGCCAGCAGCCGCAGTTACACAGACGGGGAGCTGTTTTTT. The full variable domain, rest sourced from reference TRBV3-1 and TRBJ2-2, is DTAVSQTPKYLVTQMGNDKSIKCEQNLGHDTMYWYKQDSKKFLKIMFSYNNKELIINETVPNRFSPKSPDKAHLNLHINSLELGDSAVYFCASSRSYTDGELFFGEGSRLTVL.

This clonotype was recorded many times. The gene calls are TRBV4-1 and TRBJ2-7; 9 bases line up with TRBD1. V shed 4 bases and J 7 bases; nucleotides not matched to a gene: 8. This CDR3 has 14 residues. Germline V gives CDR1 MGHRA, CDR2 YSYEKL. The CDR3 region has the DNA TGCGCCAGCAGCCCCCGACAGGGGGTGAGGGAGCAGTACTTC. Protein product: CASSPRQGVREQYF.

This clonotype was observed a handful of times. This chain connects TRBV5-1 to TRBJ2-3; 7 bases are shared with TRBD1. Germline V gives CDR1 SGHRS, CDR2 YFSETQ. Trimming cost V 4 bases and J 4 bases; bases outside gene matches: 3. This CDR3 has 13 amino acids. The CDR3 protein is CASSPGTADTQYF. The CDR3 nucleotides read TGCGCCAGCAGCCCCGGGACAGCAGATACGCAGTATTTT.

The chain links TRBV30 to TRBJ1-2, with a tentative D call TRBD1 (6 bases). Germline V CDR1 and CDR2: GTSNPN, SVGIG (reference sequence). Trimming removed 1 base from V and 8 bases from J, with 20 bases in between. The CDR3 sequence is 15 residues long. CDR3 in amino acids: CAWSGTASYSSGYTF. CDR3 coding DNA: TGTGCCTGGAGTGGGACAGCTTCCTATTCATCCGGCTACACCTTC.

The CDR3 sequence is CASSYVDYSNQPQHF. CDR3 sequence (DNA): TGTGCCAGCAGTTACGTGGACTATAGCAATCAGCCCCAGCATTTT. The V call is TRBV6-2 or TRBV6-3, the J call TRBJ1-5, with unresolved D. The CDR3 is 15 residues long. The V and J ends lost 2 bases and 0 bases respectively, with 8 bases between them. Germline V lookup: CDR1 MNHEY, CDR2 SVGEGT.

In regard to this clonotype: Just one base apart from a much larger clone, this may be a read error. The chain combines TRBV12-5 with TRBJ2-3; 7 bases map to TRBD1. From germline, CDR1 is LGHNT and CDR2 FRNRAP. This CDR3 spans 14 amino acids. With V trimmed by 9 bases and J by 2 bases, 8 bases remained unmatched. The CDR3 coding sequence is TGTGCTAGAGGCCGGGACAGTCACACAGATACGCAGTATTTT. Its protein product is CARGRDSHTDTQYF.

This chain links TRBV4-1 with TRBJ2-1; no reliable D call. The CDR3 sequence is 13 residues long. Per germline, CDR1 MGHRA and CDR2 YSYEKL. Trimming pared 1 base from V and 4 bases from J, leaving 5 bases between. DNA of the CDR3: TGCGCCAGCAGCCAAGGGGGATACAATGAGCAGTTCTTC. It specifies CASSQGGYNEQFF.

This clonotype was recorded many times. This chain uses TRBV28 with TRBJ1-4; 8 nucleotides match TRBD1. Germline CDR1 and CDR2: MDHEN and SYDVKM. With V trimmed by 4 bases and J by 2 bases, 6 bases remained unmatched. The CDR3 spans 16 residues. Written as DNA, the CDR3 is TGTGCCAGCAGTTCGGAAACAGGGGGTACTAATGAAAAACTGTTTTTT. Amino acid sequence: CASSSETGGTNEKLFF. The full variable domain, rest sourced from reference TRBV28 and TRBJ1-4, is DVKVTQSSRYLVKRTGEKVFLECVQDMDHENMFWYRQDPGLGLRLIYFSYDVKMKEKGDIPEGYSVSREKKERFSLILESASTNQTSMYLCASSSETGGTNEKLFFGSGTQLSVL.

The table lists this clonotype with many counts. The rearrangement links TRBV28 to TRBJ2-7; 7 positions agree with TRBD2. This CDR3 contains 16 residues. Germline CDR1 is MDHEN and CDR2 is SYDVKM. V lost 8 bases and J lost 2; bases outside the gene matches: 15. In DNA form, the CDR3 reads TGTGCCAGCCGCTCCGGGAGGCCGGGGAGAACCTACGAGCAGTACTTC. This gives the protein CASRSGRPGRTYEQYF.

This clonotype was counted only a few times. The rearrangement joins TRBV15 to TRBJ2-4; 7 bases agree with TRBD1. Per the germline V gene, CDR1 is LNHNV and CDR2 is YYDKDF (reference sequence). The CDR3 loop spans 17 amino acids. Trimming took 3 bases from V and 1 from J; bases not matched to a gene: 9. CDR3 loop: CATSSWDSGVAKNIQYF. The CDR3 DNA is TGTGCCACCAGCAGTTGGGACAGTGGGGTGGCCAAAAACATTCAGTACTTC.

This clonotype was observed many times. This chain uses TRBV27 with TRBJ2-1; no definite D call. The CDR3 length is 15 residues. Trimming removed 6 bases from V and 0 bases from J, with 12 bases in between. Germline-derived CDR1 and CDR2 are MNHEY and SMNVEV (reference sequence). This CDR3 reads CASSRIDFSYNEQFF. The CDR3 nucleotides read TGTGCCAGCAGCCGAATAGACTTCTCCTACAATGAGCAGTTCTTC.

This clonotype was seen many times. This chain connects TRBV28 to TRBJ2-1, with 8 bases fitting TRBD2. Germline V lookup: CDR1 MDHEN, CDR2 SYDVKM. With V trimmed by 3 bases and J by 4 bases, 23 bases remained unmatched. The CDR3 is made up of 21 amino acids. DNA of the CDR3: TGTGCCAGCAGTTTCCCTACGGGGGGGGGGATCGTTGCTGCTACGTACAATGAGCAGTTCTTC. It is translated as CASSFPTGGGIVAATYNEQFF.

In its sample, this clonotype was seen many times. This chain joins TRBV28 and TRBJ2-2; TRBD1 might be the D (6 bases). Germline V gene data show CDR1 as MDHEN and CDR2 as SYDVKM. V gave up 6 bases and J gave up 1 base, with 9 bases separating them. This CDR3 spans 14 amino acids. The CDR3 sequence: CASRYRENTGELFF. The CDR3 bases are TGTGCCAGCAGATACAGGGAGAACACCGGGGAGCTGTTTTTT.

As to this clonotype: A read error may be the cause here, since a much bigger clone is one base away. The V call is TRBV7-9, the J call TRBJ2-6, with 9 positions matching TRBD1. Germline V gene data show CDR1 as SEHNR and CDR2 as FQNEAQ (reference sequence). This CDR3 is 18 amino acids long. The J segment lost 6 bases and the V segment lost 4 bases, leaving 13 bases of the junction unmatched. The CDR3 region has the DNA TGTGCCAGCAGCTCGACGACAGGGGGGGAATACGCGGCCAACGTCCTGACTTTC. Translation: CASSSTTGGEYAANVLTF.

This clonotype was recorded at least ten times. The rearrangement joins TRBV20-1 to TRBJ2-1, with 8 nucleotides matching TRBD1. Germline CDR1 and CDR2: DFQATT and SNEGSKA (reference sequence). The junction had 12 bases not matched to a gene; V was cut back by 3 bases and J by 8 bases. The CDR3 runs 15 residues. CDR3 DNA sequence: TGCAGTGCTAGTCCCGCAGGGGGCGCCGCTTATGAGCAGTTCTTC. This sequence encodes CSASPAGGAAYEQFF.

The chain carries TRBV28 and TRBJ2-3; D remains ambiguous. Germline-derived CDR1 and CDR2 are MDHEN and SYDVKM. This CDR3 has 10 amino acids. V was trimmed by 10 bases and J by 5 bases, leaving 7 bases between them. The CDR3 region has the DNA TGTGCCATCGGCCGAGATACGCAGTATTTT. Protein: CAIGRDTQYF.

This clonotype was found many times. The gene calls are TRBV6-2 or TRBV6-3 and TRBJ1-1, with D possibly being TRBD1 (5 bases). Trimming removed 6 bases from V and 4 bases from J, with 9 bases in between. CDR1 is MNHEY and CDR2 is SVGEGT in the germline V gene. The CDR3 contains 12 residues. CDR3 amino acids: CASRDGTTEAFF. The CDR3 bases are TGTGCCAGCAGGGACGGGACCACTGAAGCTTTCTTT.

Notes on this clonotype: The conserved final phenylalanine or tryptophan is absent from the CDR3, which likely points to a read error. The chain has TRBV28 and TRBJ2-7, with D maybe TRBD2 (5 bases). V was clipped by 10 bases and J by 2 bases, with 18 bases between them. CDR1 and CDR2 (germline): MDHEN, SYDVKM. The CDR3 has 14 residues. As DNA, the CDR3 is TGTGCCATCTCGTTCACTCAGAGGGCCTACGAGCAGTACCTC. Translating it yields CAISFTQRAYEQYL.

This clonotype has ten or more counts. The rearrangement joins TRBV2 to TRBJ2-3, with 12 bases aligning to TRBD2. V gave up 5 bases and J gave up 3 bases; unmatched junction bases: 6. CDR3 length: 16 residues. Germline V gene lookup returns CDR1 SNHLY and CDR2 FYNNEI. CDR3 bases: TGTGCCAGCAGTCCGCTAGCGGGGGGGCCGACAGATACGCAGTATTTT. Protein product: CASSPLAGGPTDTQYF.

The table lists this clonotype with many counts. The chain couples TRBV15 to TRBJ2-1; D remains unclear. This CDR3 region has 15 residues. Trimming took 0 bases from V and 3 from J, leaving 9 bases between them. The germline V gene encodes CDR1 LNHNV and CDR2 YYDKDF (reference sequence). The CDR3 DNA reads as TGTGCCACCAGCAGAGATGTAAACAGCTACAATGAGCAGTTCTTC. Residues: CATSRDVNSYNEQFF.

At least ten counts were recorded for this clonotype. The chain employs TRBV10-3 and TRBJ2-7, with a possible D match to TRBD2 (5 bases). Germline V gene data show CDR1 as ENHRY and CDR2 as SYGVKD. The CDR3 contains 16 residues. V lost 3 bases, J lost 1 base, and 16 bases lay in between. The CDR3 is CAISDLTRSGSYEQYF. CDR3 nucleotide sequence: TGTGCCATCAGTGACCTCACCCGGAGCGGATCCTACGAGCAGTACTTC.

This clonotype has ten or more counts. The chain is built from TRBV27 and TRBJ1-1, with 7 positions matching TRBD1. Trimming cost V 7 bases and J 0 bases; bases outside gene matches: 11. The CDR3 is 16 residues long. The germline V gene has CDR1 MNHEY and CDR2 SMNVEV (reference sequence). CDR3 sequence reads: CASNAVQGIMNTEAFF. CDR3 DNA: TGTGCCAGCAATGCCGTACAGGGGATCATGAACACTGAAGCTTTCTTT.

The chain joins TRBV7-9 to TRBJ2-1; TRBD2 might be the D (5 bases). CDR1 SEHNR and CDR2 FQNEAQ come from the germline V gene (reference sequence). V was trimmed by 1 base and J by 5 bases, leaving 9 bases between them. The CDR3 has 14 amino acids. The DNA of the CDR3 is TGTGCCAGCAGCTTAGTAGGAGGCCACAATGAGCAGTTCTTC. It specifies CASSLVGGHNEQFF.

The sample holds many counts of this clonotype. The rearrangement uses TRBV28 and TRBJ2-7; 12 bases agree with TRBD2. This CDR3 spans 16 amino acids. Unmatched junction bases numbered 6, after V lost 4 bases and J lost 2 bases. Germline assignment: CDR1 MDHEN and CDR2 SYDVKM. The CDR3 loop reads CASSSRLAGGAYEQYF. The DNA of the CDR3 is TGTGCCAGCAGTTCACGTCTAGCGGGAGGGGCCTACGAGCAGTACTTC.

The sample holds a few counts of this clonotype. CDR3 residues: CASSPSWQTYEQYF. The CDR3 DNA reads TGTGCCAGCAGCCCGTCGTGGCAGACCTACGAGCAGTACTTC. The chain links TRBV7-9 to TRBJ2-7; D remains ambiguous. This CDR3 region has 14 residues. Deletions cut 5 bases from V and 2 bases from J, with 13 bases between. Germline V gene data show CDR1 as SEHNR and CDR2 as FQNEAQ (reference sequence). Variable domain in full (rest from reference TRBV7-9 and TRBJ2-7): DTGVSQNPRHKITKRGQNVTFRCDPISEHNRLYWYRQTLGQGPEFLTYFQNEAQLEKSRLLSDRFSAERPKGSFSTLEIQRTEQGDSAMYLCASSPSWQTYEQYFGPGTRLTVT.

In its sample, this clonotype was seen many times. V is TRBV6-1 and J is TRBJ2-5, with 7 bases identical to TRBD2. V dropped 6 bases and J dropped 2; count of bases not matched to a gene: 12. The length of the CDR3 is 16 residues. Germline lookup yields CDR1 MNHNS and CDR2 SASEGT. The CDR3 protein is CASRREREYGQETQYF. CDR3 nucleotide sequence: TGTGCCAGCAGACGAGAGCGGGAATATGGGCAAGAGACCCAGTACTTC.

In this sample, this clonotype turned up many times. CDR3 sequence: CASSPEGGLVVEQYF. CDR3 in DNA: TGCGCCAGCAGCCCCGAAGGAGGGCTGGTTGTCGAGCAGTACTTC. This chain joins TRBV4-1 and TRBJ2-7, with D perhaps matching TRBD2 (6 bases). The CDR3 is 15 amino acids. Trimming took off 4 bases at V and 6 bases at J, with 19 bases between the two ends. Germline values: CDR1 MGHRA, CDR2 YSYEKL.

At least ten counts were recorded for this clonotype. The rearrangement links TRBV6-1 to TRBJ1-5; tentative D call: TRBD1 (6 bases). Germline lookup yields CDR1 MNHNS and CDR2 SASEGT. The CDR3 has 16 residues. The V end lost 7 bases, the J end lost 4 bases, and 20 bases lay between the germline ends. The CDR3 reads CASNRNRVIGNQPQHF. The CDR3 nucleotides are TGTGCCAGCAACAGAAACAGGGTAATAGGAAATCAGCCCCAGCATTTT.

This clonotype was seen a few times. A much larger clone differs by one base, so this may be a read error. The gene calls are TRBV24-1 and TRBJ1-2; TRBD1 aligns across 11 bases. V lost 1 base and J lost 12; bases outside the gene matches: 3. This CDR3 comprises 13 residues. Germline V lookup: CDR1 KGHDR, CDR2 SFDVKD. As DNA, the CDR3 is TGTGCCACCAGTGATTTAAGGACAGGGGGCCACACCTTC. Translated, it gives CATSDLRTGGHTF.

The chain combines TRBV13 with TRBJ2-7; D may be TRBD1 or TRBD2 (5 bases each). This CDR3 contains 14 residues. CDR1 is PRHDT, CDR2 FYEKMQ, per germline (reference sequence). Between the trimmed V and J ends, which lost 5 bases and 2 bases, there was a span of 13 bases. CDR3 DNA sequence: TGTGCCAGCAGCCACGGGACCGAGACCTACGAGCAGTACTTC. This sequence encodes CASSHGTETYEQYF.

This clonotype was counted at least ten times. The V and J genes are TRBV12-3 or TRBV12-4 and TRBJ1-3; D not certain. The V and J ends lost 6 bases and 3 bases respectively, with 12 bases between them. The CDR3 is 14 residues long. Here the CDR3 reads CASSLTPSGNTIYF. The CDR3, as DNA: TGTGCCAGCAGCTTGACACCGAGTGGAAACACCATATATTTT.